What follows describes a single TCR beta chain. Its antigen is not identified. This sample stems from a study of T cell repertoires in cytomegalovirus infection. In the study overall: CMV infection plus the matching HLA type was flagged by public TCR beta signatures.

Points from the study as a whole: CMV-specific TCR beta clonotypes restricted by HLA-C dominated the ex vivo response. Carriers of CMV and the relevant HLA type were discriminated by public TCR beta frequency.

The CDR3 length is 15 residues. J was trimmed by 3 bases and V by 1 base; bases with no gene match: 4. Germline assignment: CDR1 LGHNA and CDR2 YSLEER. MiXCR was run by TCRdb on the reads, yielding one entry per CDR3 protein. Of some 160,000 distinct CDR3 sequences in the sample, 17% were seen once. The chain is built from TRBV4-3 and TRBJ2-7; 9 nucleotides match TRBD2. The source of this sequence is a human donor in good health (CMV status not recorded). Some clones in this sample may be carry-over from other donors' samples. Sequenced input: CD8+ T cells from PBMCs. The CDR3 bases are TGCGCCAGCAGCCAAGGGGCTAGCGGGAACTACGAGCAGTACTTC. Translation: CASSQGASGNYEQYF.